What follows describes a single TCR beta chain. The entry originates in a study of blood T cell repertoires in COVID-19. On the study more broadly: The United States, Italy and Spain provided the acute and convalescent COVID-19 samples.

Original handling: Using reference gene primer amplification, nucleated cell counts were estimated. Only in-frame clones appear in the TCRdb table, and some are missing; sequencing was by immunoSEQ multiplex PCR. Clonal size and the V and J genes are those of that table, whereas D and trimming came from the DNA. The sample shows about 210,000 clones, over 75% of them seen only once. V lost 2 bases to trimming and J lost 6 bases; unmatched junction nucleotides: 5. The germline V gene encodes CDR1 MNHEY and CDR2 SVGEGT. This CDR3 is 15 amino acids long. Seattle participants joined during active infection and were tracked over time.

The specimen was peripheral blood. The chain links TRBV6-2 or TRBV6-3 to TRBJ1-5; 9 bases are a match to TRBD1. This clonotype originated in a woman in her 70s with COVID-19, enrolled during active disease. CDR3 DNA sequence: TGTGCCAGCAGTTACCACAGGGGGCTGCGTCAGCCCCAGCATTTT. Translating gives CASSYHRGLRQPQHF.